This TCR beta chain appears in the sequencing data of a study of blood T cell repertoires in COVID-19. The overall study: Some COVID-19 samples were acute and others convalescent; all came from the United States, Italy and Spain. The cDNA or gDNA used as material had been derived from T cells, B-cell-depleted T cells, or PBMCs.

The CDR3 runs 15 residues. With 3 bases removed from V and 5 bases from J, the gap between germline ends came to 14 bases. Germline V gives CDR1 LGHDT, CDR2 YNNKEL (reference sequence). In the original processing: Estimation of nucleated cell counts was performed using reference gene primer amplification. Profiling relied on immunoSEQ multiplex PCR, and the TCRdb table lists in-frame clones only, not all of them. Clone size and V and J calls were adopted from that table, with D and trimming inferred from the DNA. Here the sample spans under 150,000 clones, 60% to 85% being singletons. The chain recombines TRBV3-1 (or the pseudogene TRBV3-2) with TRBJ2-1; tentative D call: TRBD2 (5 bases). The sample was peripheral blood. This clonotype was sampled from a man in his fifties or sixties with active or convalescent COVID-19. This chain's CDR3 is CASSHRIRGNNEQFF. In nucleotides, the CDR3 is TGTGCCAGCAGCCACCGAATCCGGGGTAACAATGAGCAGTTCTTC.